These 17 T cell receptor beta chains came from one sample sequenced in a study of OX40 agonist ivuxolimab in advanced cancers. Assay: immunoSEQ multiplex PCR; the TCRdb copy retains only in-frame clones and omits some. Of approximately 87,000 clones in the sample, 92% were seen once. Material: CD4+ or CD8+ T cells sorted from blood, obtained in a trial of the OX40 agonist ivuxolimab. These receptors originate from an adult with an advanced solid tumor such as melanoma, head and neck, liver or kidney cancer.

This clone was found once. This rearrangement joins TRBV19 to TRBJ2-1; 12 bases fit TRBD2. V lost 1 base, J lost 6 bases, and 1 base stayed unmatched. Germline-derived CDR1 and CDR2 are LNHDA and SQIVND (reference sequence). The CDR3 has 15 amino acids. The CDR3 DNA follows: TGTGCCAGTAGTATAGGGACTAGCGGGGCCAATGAGCAGTTCTTC. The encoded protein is CASSIGTSGANEQFF.

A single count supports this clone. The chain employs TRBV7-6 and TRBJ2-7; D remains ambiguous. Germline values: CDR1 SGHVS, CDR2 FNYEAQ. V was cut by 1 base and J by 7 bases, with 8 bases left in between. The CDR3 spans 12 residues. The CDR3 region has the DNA TGTGCCAGCAGCTTAGGTACAGAAGAGCAGTACTTC. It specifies CASSLGTEEQYF. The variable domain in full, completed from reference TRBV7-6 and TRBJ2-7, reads GAGVSQSPRYKVTKRGQDVALRCDPISGHVSLYWYRQALGQGPEFLTYFNYEAQQDKSGLPNDRFSAERPEGSISTLTIQRTEQRDSAMYRCASSLGTEEQYFGPGTRLTVT.

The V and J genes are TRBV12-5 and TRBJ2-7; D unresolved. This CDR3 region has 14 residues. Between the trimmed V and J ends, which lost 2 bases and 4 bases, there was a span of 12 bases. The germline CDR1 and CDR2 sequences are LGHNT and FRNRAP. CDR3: CASGLPETPYEQYF. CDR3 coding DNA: TGTGCTAGTGGTTTGCCTGAGACACCTTACGAGCAGTACTTC. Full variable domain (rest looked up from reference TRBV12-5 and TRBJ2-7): DARVTQTPRHKVTEMGQEVTMRCQPILGHNTVFWYRQTMMQGLELLAYFRNRAPLDDSGMPKDRFSAEMPDATLATLKIQPSEPRDSAVYFCASGLPETPYEQYFGPGTRLTVT.

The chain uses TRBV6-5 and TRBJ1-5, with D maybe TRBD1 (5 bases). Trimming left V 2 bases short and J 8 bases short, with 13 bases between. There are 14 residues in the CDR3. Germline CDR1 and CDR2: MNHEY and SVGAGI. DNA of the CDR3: TGTGCCAGCAGTTACGGGCAGGGTAGCGAGCCCCAGCATTTT. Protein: CASSYGQGSEPQHF.

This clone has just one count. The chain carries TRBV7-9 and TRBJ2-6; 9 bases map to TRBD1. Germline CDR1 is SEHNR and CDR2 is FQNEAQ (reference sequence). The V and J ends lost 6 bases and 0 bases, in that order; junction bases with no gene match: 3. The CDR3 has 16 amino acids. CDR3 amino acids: CASRWDRASGANVLTF. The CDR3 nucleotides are TGTGCCAGCAGATGGGACAGGGCCTCTGGGGCCAACGTCCTGACTTTC.

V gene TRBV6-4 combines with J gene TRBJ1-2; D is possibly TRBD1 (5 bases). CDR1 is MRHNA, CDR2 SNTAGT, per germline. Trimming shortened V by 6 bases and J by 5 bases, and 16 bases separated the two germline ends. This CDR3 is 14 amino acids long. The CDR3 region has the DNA TGTGCCAGCAGCCCTGGTCCGGGGGGGTATGGCTACACCTTC. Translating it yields CASSPGPGGYGYTF.

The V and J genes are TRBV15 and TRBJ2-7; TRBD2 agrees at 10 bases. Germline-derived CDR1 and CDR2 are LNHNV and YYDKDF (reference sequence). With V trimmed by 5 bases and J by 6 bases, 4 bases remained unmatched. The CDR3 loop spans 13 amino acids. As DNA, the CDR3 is TGTGCCACCAGCGTAGCGGGGGGTAGCGAGCAGTACTTC. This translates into CATSVAGGSEQYF.

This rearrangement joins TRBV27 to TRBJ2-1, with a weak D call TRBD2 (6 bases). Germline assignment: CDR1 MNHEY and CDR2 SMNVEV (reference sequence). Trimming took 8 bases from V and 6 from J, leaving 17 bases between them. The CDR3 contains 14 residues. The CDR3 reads CASSLEGLINEQFF. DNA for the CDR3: TGTGCCAGCTCCCTGGAGGGATTAATCAATGAGCAGTTCTTC.

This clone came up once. CDR3 bases: TGTGCCAGCACCGGGGGCAGCTCCTACGAGCAGTACTTC. Translated: CASTGGSSYEQYF. V is TRBV6-5 and J is TRBJ2-7; D could derive from TRBD1 or TRBD2 (6 bases each). V lost 7 bases and J lost 0, with 10 bases in between. CDR3 length equals 13 residues. The germline V gene encodes CDR1 MNHEY and CDR2 SVGAGI.

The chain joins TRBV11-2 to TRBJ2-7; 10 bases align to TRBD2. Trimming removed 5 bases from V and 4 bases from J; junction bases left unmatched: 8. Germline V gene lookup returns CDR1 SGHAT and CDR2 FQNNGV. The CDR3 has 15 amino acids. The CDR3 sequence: CASSPTGLAAYEQYF. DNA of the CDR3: TGTGCCAGCAGCCCTACCGGACTAGCGGCTTACGAGCAGTACTTC.

CDR3 loop: CASSDLAGTRYEQYF. The CDR3 DNA sequence: TGTGCCAGCAGTGATCTAGCGGGAACCAGGTACGAGCAGTACTTC. This chain links TRBV6-1 with TRBJ2-7; 9 nucleotides line up with TRBD2. Trimming removed 3 bases from V and 4 bases from J; junction bases left unmatched: 7. Germline CDR1 is MNHNS and CDR2 is SASEGT. The length of the CDR3 is 15 residues.

This CDR3 reads CASSEGIEQFF. CDR3 sequence (DNA): TGTGCCAGCAGTGAAGGGATCGAGCAGTTCTTC. The chain is built from TRBV2 and TRBJ2-1; no firm D call. V gave up 1 base and J gave up 10 bases, with 5 bases separating them. The CDR3 has 11 amino acids. Germline V gene lookup returns CDR1 SNHLY and CDR2 FYNNEI.

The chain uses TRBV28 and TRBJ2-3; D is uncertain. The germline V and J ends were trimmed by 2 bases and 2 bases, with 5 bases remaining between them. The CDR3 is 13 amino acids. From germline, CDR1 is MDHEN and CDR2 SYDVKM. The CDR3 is CASSLLPTDTQYF. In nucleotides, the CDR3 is TGTGCCAGCAGTTTACTCCCCACAGATACGCAGTATTTT.

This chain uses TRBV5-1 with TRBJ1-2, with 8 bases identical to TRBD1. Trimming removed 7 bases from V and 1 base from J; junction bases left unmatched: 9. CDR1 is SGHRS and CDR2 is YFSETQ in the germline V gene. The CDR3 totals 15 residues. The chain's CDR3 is CASPGQVNNNYGYTF. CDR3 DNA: TGCGCCAGCCCGGGACAGGTCAACAATAACTATGGCTACACCTTC.

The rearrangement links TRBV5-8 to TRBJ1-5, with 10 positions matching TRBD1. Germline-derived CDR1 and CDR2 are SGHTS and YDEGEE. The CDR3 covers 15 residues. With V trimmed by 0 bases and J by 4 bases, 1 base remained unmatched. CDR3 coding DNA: TGTGCCAGCAGCTTGGGGGACAGGGGAAATCAGCCCCAGCATTTT. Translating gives CASSLGDRGNQPQHF.

The CDR3: CSVIFGTVNEKLFF. In nucleotides, the CDR3 is TGCAGCGTTATTTTCGGGACCGTTAATGAAAAACTGTTTTTT. The chain has TRBV29-1 and TRBJ1-4; tentatively, D is TRBD1 (5 bases). With 5 bases removed from V and 4 bases from J, the gap between germline ends came to 14 bases. Looked up from germline, CDR1 is SQVTM and CDR2 is ANQGSEA. The CDR3 loop spans 14 amino acids.

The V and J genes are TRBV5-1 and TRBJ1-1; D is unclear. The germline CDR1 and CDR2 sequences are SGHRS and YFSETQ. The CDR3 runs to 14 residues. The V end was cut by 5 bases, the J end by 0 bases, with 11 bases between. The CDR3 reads CASSEGRMNTEAFF. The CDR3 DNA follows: TGCGCCAGCAGTGAGGGCAGGATGAACACTGAAGCTTTCTTT.